This T cell receptor beta chain emerged from a study of T cell changes during pregnancy in multiple sclerosis. This CDR3 comprises 15 residues. Germline V lookup: CDR1 SSHAT, CDR2 FNYEAQ (reference sequence). Turning to this clone: One junction end does not reproduce the germline sequence, and a read error may be involved.

Sequencing used immunoSEQ multiplex PCR; TCRdb keeps in-frame clones, though not all of them. Of 65,000 to 85,000 clones listed, about 89% were seen once; the top ten hold about 1%. Specimen: peripheral blood, collected in the first trimester of pregnancy. The rearrangement joins TRBV7-7 to TRBJ2-7; 9 bases match TRBD1. The TCR was taken from a female donor in good health, enrolled as a control in a pregnancy study. The DNA for the CDR3 is TGTGCTAGCAGCCCCCGCCGGACAGGGGCCGACGAGCAGTACTTC. Amino acid sequence: CASSPRRTGADEQYF.